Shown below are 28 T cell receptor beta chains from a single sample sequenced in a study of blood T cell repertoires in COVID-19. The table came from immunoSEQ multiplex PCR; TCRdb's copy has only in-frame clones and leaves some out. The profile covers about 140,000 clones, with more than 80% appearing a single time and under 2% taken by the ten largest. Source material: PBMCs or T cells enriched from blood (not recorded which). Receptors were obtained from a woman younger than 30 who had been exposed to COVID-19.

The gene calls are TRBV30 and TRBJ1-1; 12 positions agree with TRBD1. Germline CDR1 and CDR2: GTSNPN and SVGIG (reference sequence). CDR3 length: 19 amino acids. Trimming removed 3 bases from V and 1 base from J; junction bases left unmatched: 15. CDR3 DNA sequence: TGTGCCTGGAGGCCGGGACAGGGGGCTTTTGTTGGTGAGAACACTGAAGCTTTCTTT. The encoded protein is CAWRPGQGAFVGENTEAFF.

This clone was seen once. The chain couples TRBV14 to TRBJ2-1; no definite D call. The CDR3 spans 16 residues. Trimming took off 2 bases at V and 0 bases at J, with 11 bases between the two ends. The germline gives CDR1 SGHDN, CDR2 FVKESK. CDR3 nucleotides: TGTGCCAGCAGCCAAAGCCCACGGTACTCCTACAATGAGCAGTTCTTC. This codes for CASSQSPRYSYNEQFF. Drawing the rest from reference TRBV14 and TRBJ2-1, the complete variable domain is EAGVTQFPSHSVIEKGQTVTLRCDPISGHDNLYWYRRVMGKEIKFLLHFVKESKQDESGMPNNRFLAERTGGTYSTLKVQPAELEDSGVYFCASSQSPRYSYNEQFFGPGTRLTVL.

CDR3 DNA: TGTGCCAGCAAACGACAGCCTCAAGAGACCCAGTACTTC. Translated: CASKRQPQETQYF. The rearrangement links TRBV2 to TRBJ2-5; tentatively, D is TRBD1 (5 bases). Trimming stripped 7 bases from V and 2 bases from J, with 11 bases between. Germline lookup yields CDR1 SNHLY and CDR2 FYNNEI. This CDR3 is built from 13 residues. Full variable domain (missing parts from reference TRBV2 and TRBJ2-5): EPEVTQTPSHQVTQMGQEVILRCVPISNHLYFYWYRQILGQKVEFLVSFYNNEISEKSEIFDDQFSVERPDGSNFTLKIRSTKLEDSAMYFCASKRQPQETQYFGPGTRLLVL.

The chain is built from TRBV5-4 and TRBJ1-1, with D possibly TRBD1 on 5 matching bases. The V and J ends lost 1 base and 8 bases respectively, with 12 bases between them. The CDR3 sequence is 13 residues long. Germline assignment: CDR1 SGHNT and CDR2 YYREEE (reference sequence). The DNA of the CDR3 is TGTGCCAGCAGCTTGAGGCCCAGACAGGAAGCTTTCTTT. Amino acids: CASSLRPRQEAFF.

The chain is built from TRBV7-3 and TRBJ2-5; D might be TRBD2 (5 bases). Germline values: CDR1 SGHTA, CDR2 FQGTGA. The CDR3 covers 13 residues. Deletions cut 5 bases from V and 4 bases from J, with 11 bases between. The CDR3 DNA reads TGTGCCAGCAGCGGGCGAGGAGGAGAGACCCAGTACTTC. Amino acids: CASSGRGGETQYF.

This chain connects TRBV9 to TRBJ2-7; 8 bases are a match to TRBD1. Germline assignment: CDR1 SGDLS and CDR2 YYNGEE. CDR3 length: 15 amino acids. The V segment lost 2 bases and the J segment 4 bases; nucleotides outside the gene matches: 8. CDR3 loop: CASSVYSGGGYEQYF. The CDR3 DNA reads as TGTGCCAGCAGCGTTTACTCAGGGGGCGGATACGAGCAGTACTTC.

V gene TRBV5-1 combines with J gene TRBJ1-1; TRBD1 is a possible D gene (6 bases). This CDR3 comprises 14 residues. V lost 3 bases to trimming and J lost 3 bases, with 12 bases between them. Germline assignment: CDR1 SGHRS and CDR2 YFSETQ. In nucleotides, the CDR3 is TGCGCCAGCAGCTCACAGGGCACCCACACTGAAGCTTTCTTT. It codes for CASSSQGTHTEAFF.

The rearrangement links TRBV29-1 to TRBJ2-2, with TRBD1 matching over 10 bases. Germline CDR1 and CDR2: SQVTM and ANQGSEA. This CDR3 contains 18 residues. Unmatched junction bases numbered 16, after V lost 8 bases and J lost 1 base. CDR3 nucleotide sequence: TGCAGCACCGGAGCCGGGACAGGGGACAGACTGAACACCGGGGAGCTGTTTTTT. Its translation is CSTGAGTGDRLNTGELFF.

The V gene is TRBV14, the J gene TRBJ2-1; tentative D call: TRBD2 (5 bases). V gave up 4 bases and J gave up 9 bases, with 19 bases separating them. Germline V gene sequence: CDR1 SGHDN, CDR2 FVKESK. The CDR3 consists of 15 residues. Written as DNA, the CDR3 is TGTGCCAGCAGCCCACGGACTGCCTCCGGAGGTGAGCAGTTCTTC. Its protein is CASSPRTASGGEQFF.

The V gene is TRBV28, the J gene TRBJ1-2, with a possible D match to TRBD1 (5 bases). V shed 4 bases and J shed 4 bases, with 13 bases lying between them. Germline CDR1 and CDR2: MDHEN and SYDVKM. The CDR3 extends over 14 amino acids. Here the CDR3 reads CASSYSTVRYGYTF. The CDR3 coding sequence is TGTGCCAGCAGTTACTCGACAGTCCGCTATGGCTACACCTTC.

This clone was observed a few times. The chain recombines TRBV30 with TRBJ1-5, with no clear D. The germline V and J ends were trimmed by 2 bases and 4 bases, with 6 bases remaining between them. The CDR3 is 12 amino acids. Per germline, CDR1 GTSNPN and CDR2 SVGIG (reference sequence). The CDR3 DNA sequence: TGTGCCTGGAGTTCCGGGAATCAGCCCCAGCATTTT. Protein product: CAWSSGNQPQHF.

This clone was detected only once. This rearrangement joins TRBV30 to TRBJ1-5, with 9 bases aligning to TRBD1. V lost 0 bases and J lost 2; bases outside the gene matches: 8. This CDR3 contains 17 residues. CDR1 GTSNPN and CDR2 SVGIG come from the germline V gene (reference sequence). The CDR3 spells CAWSVGTGKRGNQPQHF. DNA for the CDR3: TGTGCCTGGAGTGTAGGGACAGGGAAAAGGGGCAATCAGCCCCAGCATTTT.

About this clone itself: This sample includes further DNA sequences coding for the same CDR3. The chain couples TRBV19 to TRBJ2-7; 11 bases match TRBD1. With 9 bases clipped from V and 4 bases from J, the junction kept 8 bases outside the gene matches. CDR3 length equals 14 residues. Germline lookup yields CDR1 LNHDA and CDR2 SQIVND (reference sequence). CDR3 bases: TGTGCCAGCTCAATCGGACAGGGGGCTTACGAGCAGTACTTC. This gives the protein CASSIGQGAYEQYF.

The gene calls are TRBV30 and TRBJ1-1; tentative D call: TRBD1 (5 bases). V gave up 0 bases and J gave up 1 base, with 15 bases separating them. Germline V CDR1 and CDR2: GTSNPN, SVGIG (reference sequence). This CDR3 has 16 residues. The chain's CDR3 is CAWSVRLYGANTEAFF. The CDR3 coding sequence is TGTGCCTGGAGTGTGCGGCTGTATGGGGCGAACACTGAAGCTTTCTTT.

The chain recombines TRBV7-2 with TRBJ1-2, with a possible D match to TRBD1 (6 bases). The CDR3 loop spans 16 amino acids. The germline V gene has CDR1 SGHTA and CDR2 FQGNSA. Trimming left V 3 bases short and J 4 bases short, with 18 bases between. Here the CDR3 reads CASSFRDPDRRYGYTF. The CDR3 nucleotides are TGTGCCAGCAGCTTCCGAGACCCAGACAGGCGCTATGGCTACACCTTC.

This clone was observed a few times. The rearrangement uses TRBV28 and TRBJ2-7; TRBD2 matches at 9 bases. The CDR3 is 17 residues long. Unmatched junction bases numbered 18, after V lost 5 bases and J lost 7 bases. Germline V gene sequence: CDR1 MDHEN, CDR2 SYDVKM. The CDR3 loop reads CASSTGSGRAPGGEQYF. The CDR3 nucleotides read TGTGCCAGCAGTACCGGTAGCGGGAGAGCCCCAGGAGGGGAGCAGTACTTC.

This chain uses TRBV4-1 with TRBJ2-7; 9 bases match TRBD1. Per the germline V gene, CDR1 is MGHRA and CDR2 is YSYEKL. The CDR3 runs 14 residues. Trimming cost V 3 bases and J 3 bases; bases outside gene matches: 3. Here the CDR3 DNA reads TGCGCCAGCAGCCAGAGACAGGGGGTCTACGAGCAGTACTTC. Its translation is CASSQRQGVYEQYF.

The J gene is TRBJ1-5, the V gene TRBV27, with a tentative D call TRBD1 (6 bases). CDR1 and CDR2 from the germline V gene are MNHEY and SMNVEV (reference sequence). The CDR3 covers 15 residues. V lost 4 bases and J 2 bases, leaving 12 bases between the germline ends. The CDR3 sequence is CASSWDAGGNQPQHF. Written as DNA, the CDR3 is TGTGCCAGCAGTTGGGACGCAGGGGGCAATCAGCCCCAGCATTTT.

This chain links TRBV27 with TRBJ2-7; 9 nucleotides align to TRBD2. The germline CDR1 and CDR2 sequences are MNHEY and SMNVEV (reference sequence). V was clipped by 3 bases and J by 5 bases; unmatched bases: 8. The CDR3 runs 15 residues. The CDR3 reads CASSLGLARPHEQYF. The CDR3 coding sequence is TGTGCCAGCAGTTTGGGACTAGCAAGGCCCCACGAGCAGTACTTC.

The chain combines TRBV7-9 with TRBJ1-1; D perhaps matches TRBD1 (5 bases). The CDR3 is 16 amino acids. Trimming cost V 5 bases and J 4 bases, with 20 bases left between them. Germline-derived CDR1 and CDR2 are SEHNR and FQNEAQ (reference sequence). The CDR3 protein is CASSAWRTSGGTEAFF. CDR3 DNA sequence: TGTGCCAGCAGCGCCTGGAGGACCTCGGGGGGCACTGAAGCTTTCTTT.

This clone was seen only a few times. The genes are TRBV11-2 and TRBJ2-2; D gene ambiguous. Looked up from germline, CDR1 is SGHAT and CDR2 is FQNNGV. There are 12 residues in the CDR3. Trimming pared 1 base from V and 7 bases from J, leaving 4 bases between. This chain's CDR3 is CASSLAGGELFF. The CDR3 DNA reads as TGTGCCAGCAGCTTAGCCGGCGGGGAGCTGTTTTTT.

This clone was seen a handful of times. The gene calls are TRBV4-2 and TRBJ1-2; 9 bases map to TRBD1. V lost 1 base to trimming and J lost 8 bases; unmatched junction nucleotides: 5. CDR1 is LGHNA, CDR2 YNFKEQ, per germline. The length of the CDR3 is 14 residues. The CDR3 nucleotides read TGTGCCAGCAGCCAAGTCGGGACAGGGAGGGGCTACACCTTC. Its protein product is CASSQVGTGRGYTF.

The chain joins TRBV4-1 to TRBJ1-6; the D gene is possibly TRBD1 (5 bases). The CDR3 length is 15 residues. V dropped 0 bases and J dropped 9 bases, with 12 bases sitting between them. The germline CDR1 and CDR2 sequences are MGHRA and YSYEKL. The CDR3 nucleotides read TGCGCCAGCAGCCAAGATAACAGGCCCTCTTCACCCCTCCACTTT. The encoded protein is CASSQDNRPSSPLHF.

The CDR3 loop reads CASSPGTSGSSETQYF. As DNA, the CDR3 is TGTGCCAGCAGCCCAGGGACTAGCGGGAGTTCAGAGACCCAGTACTTC. V usage is TRBV7-9 and J usage is TRBJ2-5, with 14 bases fitting TRBD2. V shed 5 bases and J 4 bases; nucleotides not matched to a gene: 6. CDR3 length equals 16 residues. Looked up from germline, CDR1 is SEHNR and CDR2 is FQNEAQ (reference sequence).

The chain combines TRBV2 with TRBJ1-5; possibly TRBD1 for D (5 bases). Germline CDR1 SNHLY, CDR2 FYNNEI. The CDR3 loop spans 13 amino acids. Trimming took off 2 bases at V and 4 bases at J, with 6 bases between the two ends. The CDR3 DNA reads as TGTGCCAGCAGTGAACACAGGAATCAGCCCCAGCATTTT. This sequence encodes CASSEHRNQPQHF.

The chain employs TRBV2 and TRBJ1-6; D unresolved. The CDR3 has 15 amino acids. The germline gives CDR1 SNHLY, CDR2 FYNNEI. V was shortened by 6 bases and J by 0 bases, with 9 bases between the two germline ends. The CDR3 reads CASREYGSYNSPLHF. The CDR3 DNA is TGTGCCAGCAGAGAGTACGGCTCCTATAATTCACCCCTCCACTTT.

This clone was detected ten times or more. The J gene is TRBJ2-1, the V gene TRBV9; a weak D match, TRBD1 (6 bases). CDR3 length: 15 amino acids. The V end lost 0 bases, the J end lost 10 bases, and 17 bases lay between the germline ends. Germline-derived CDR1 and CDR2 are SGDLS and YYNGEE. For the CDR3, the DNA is TGTGCCAGCAGCGTAGAACCGGGACAAAACAGCGAGCAGTTCTTC. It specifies CASSVEPGQNSEQFF.

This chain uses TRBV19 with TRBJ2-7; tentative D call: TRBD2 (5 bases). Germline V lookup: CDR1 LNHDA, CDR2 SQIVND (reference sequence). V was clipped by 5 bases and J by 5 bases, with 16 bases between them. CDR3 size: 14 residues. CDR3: CASSFRGPENEQYF. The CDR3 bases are TGTGCCAGTAGTTTTCGGGGTCCGGAGAACGAGCAGTACTTC.